Listed below are T cell receptor beta chains from one sample, sequenced in a study of T cells after yellow fever vaccination. TCRdb re-analysed the 5' RACE reads in MiXCR, keeping a single row per CDR3 protein. The sample contains 400,000 or so distinct CDR3 sequences, more than 5.5% of which appear only once. Specimen: PBMCs, collected 5 days after the yellow fever booster vaccination. The origin of the receptors is a man aged 30 to 39 who received the YFV17D yellow fever vaccine. Each CDR3 is given with its conserved first and last residue. D genes are given only for firm matches. Not all rows give a size; the values are once, few, many and, for expanded clones, a class.

v_call: TRBV29-1; d_call: .; j_call: TRBJ1-2; clone_size: many; cdr3_nt: TGCAGCGTTGAAGGCGGTCCCGGGAACAGTCGGTCTGGCTACACCTTC; cdr3_aa: CSVEGGPGNSRSGYTF
v_call: TRBV13; d_call: .; j_call: TRBJ2-7; clone_size: many; cdr3_nt: TGTGCCAGCAGCTTAAGGGCGGGTGTACGGTCATACGAGCAGTACTTC; cdr3_aa: CASSLRAGVRSYEQYF
v_call: TRBV7-9; d_call: .; j_call: TRBJ1-2; clone_size: .; cdr3_nt: TGTGCCAGCAGGTCGTCCGGGACACAACACTATGGCTACACCTTC; cdr3_aa: CASRSSGTQHYGYTF
v_call: TRBV6-1; d_call: TRBD2; j_call: TRBJ2-1; clone_size: few; cdr3_nt: TGTGCCAGCCGAAGCGGGAGAGAAAATGAGCAGTTCTTC; cdr3_aa: CASRSGRENEQFF
v_call: TRBV12-3/TRBV12-4; d_call: .; j_call: TRBJ1-2; clone_size: .; cdr3_nt: TGTGCCAGCAGTCCGGGACGCAGCTATGGCTACACCTTC; cdr3_aa: CASSPGRSYGYTF
v_call: TRBV25-1; d_call: .; j_call: TRBJ1-5; clone_size: many; cdr3_nt: TGTGCCAGCAGTGAGTGGGACAAATATCCCCAGCCCCAGCATTTT; cdr3_aa: CASSEWDKYPQPQHF
v_call: TRBV12-3/TRBV12-4; d_call: TRBD1; j_call: TRBJ1-2; clone_size: few; cdr3_nt: TGTGCCAGCAGTTTAAGGTCAGGGGGCGCGAGCTACACCTTC; cdr3_aa: CASSLRSGGASYTF
v_call: TRBV7-9; d_call: .; j_call: TRBJ2-4; clone_size: many; cdr3_nt: TGTGCCAGCAGCTTAACTGTCTCCCCAGGTTTCAAAAACATTCAGTACTTC; cdr3_aa: CASSLTVSPGFKNIQYF
v_call: TRBV5-1; d_call: .; j_call: TRBJ2-1; clone_size: .; cdr3_nt: TGCGCCAGCACCGAGGGCCTCAATGAGCAGTTCTTC; cdr3_aa: CASTEGLNEQFF
v_call: TRBV15; d_call: .; j_call: TRBJ2-7; clone_size: many; cdr3_nt: TGTGCCACCAGCAGACAGGGTTCCTCCTACGAGCAGTACTTC; cdr3_aa: CATSRQGSSYEQYF
v_call: TRBV10-3; d_call: .; j_call: TRBJ2-2; clone_size: many; cdr3_nt: TGTGCCGCAGGACGGACGAACACCGGGGAGCTGTTTTTT; cdr3_aa: CAAGRTNTGELFF
v_call: TRBV4-2; d_call: TRBD2; j_call: TRBJ2-7; clone_size: few; cdr3_nt: TGTGCCAGCAGCCAGGTTGGGACTAGCGGTTATGAAGAGCAGTACTTC; cdr3_aa: CASSQVGTSGYEEQYF
v_call: TRBV29-1; d_call: .; j_call: TRBJ2-1; clone_size: many; cdr3_nt: TGCAGCGTTACCCCGGTAGGGGCGGGGTCCCTATACAATGAGCAGTTCTTC; cdr3_aa: CSVTPVGAGSLYNEQFF
v_call: TRBV7-9; d_call: .; j_call: TRBJ2-3; clone_size: few; cdr3_nt: TGTGCCAGCAACAGGGCGCTCACAGATACGCAGTATTTT; cdr3_aa: CASNRALTDTQYF
v_call: TRBV19; d_call: .; j_call: TRBJ2-1; clone_size: many; cdr3_nt: TGTGCCAGTACCCAGCGTGGTAACTACAATGAGCAGTTCTTC; cdr3_aa: CASTQRGNYNEQFF
v_call: TRBV6-1; d_call: TRBD1; j_call: TRBJ2-7; clone_size: few; cdr3_nt: TGTGCCAGCTTCCGGGACAGTAGCTCCTACGAGCAGTACTTC; cdr3_aa: CASFRDSSSYEQYF
v_call: TRBV6-2/TRBV6-3; d_call: TRBD1; j_call: TRBJ2-1; clone_size: many; cdr3_nt: TGTGCCAGCTGGAATCGGGACAGCAGAAACACGATCTTC; cdr3_aa: CASWNRDSRNTIF
v_call: TRBV20-1; d_call: TRBD2; j_call: TRBJ2-5; clone_size: .; cdr3_nt: TGCAGTGCTACCCGCGGACTAGCGGGAGATGAGGAGATCCAGTACTTC; cdr3_aa: CSATRGLAGDEEIQYF
v_call: TRBV20-1; d_call: .; j_call: TRBJ1-3; clone_size: .; cdr3_nt: TGCAGTGCTAGGGGGGGAGGAAACACCATATATTTT; cdr3_aa: CSARGGGNTIYF
v_call: TRBV6-2/TRBV6-3; d_call: .; j_call: TRBJ1-5; clone_size: many; cdr3_nt: TGTGCCAGCAGTTACACACAGGATCAGCCCCAGCATTTT; cdr3_aa: CASSYTQDQPQHF
v_call: TRBV5-1; d_call: .; j_call: TRBJ2-3; clone_size: few; cdr3_nt: TGCGCCGCCGAATCCCCCAGAGGCGGCACAGATACGCAGTATTTT; cdr3_aa: CAAESPRGGTDTQYF
v_call: TRBV11-2; d_call: TRBD2; j_call: TRBJ2-7; clone_size: many; cdr3_nt: TGTGCCAGCAGCCCCCTTCCCCGGACTAGCGGTACTTCAGGAGGCGAGCAGTACTTC; cdr3_aa: CASSPLPRTSGTSGGEQYF
v_call: TRBV29-1; d_call: TRBD2; j_call: TRBJ2-2; clone_size: .; cdr3_nt: TGCAGCGGGGGGGGCGGGACTAGCGGGAGAGTTGTTTCGCGGGGCACCGGGGAGCTGTTTTTT; cdr3_aa: CSGGGGTSGRVVSRGTGELFF
v_call: TRBV7-2; d_call: TRBD2; j_call: TRBJ2-3; clone_size: few; cdr3_nt: TGTGCCAGCAGCAGGGACTATATCGATACGCAGTATTTT; cdr3_aa: CASSRDYIDTQYF
v_call: TRBV7-9; d_call: TRBD1; j_call: TRBJ1-6; clone_size: .; cdr3_nt: TGTGCCAGCACTTCCGATCTCAGGGGGCGATCACCCCTCCACTTT; cdr3_aa: CASTSDLRGRSPLHF
v_call: TRBV6-5; d_call: TRBD1; j_call: TRBJ2-1; clone_size: many; cdr3_nt: TGTGCCAGCAACCGGGACAGCTCCTACAATGAGCAGTTCTTC; cdr3_aa: CASNRDSSYNEQFF
v_call: TRBV6-2/TRBV6-3; d_call: TRBD2; j_call: TRBJ2-1; clone_size: .; cdr3_nt: TGTGCCAGCAGTCGCCGACTAGCGGGAGAAGCTGAGCAGTTCTTC; cdr3_aa: CASSRRLAGEAEQFF
v_call: TRBV5-1; d_call: TRBD2; j_call: TRBJ2-2; clone_size: many; cdr3_nt: TGCGCCAGCAGCACAGCGGGACTAGCGGCCCACACCGGGGAGCTGTTTTTT; cdr3_aa: CASSTAGLAAHTGELFF
v_call: TRBV7-2; d_call: .; j_call: TRBJ2-1; clone_size: many; cdr3_nt: TGTGCCAGCAGCTTGAGTCGGCTCAATGAGCAGTTCTTC; cdr3_aa: CASSLSRLNEQFF
v_call: TRBV29-1; d_call: .; j_call: TRBJ2-3; clone_size: few; cdr3_nt: TGCAGCTTTACCAAGGGGGTCGGGCTAGCTGCAGATACGCAGTATTTT; cdr3_aa: CSFTKGVGLAADTQYF
v_call: TRBV29-1; d_call: TRBD1; j_call: TRBJ2-2; clone_size: .; cdr3_nt: TGCAGCGTCAGGGGACAGGGAAAGGCCGGGGAGCTGTTTTTT; cdr3_aa: CSVRGQGKAGELFF
v_call: TRBV20-1; d_call: TRBD2; j_call: TRBJ2-3; clone_size: few; cdr3_nt: TGCAGTGCTAGAGGCCTATCTAGCGGGAGGGCCAGGGATACGCAGTATTTT; cdr3_aa: CSARGLSSGRARDTQYF
v_call: TRBV7-8; d_call: .; j_call: TRBJ1-1; clone_size: few; cdr3_nt: TGTGCCAGCAGCGCCCCGGGGGATGGTACTGAAGCTTTCTTT; cdr3_aa: CASSAPGDGTEAFF
v_call: TRBV5-1; d_call: .; j_call: TRBJ2-5; clone_size: .; cdr3_nt: TGCGCCAGCAGCCTTAATACGGGCGCAGAGACCCAGTACTTC; cdr3_aa: CASSLNTGAETQYF
v_call: TRBV10-1; d_call: TRBD2; j_call: TRBJ2-3; clone_size: .; cdr3_nt: TGCGCCAGCAGTGAGCTAGCGGAGGCCGCAGATACGCAGTATTTT; cdr3_aa: CASSELAEAADTQYF
v_call: TRBV5-1; d_call: TRBD2; j_call: TRBJ2-1; clone_size: .; cdr3_nt: TGCGCCAGCAGCTTGCCGCTAGCGGACCACAATGAGCAGTTCTTC; cdr3_aa: CASSLPLADHNEQFF
v_call: TRBV5-8; d_call: TRBD2; j_call: TRBJ2-4; clone_size: few; cdr3_nt: TGTGCCAGCACCGGGGGGCAGCGGGGGTTAGCCAAAAACATTCAGTACTTC; cdr3_aa: CASTGGQRGLAKNIQYF
v_call: TRBV5-6; d_call: TRBD2; j_call: TRBJ2-3; clone_size: many; cdr3_nt: TGTGCCAGCAGCTTTCAGGGTTACCAAGCGGGAATCCCAGATACGCAGTATTTT; cdr3_aa: CASSFQGYQAGIPDTQYF
v_call: TRBV12-3/TRBV12-4; d_call: .; j_call: TRBJ2-3; clone_size: many; cdr3_nt: TGTGCCAGCAGTTTAGGGACCAGTGGTTTCGCGTCAGATACGCAGTATTTT; cdr3_aa: CASSLGTSGFASDTQYF
v_call: TRBV7-3; d_call: .; j_call: TRBJ2-1; clone_size: .; cdr3_nt: TGTGCCAGCAGCGAAGGACTTGGCAAGCAGTTCTTC; cdr3_aa: CASSEGLGKQFF
v_call: TRBV19; d_call: TRBD2; j_call: TRBJ2-7; clone_size: .; cdr3_nt: TGTGCCAGTGGGTTTGGGCGGGGGTCCTACGAGCAGTACTTC; cdr3_aa: CASGFGRGSYEQYF